A selection of T cell receptor beta chains follows, all from one sample in a study of T cells in Graves' hyperthyroidism and ophthalmopathy. TCRdb recomputed calls from the multiplex PCR reads with MiXCR, one row per CDR3 protein. Of about 840,000 distinct CDR3 sequences in the sample, roughly 37% were seen once. Sequenced material: blood. Receptor source: a young man with Graves' hyperthyroidism. Each CDR3 is given with its conserved first and last residue. Each record gives: J gene, D gene, V gene, clone size, CDR3 protein, CDR3 DNA. The D gene is left open where the match is weak. Part of the rows lack a size; the others show once, few, many or a class for expanded clones.

j_gene: TRBJ1-5
d_gene: NA
v_gene: TRBV24-1
abundance: many
CDR3aa: CATMSSDSNQPQHF
CDR3nt: TGTGCCACCATGTCGTCAGATAGCAATCAGCCCCAGCATTTT

j_gene: TRBJ2-5
d_gene: TRBD2
v_gene: TRBV7-9
abundance: NA
CDR3aa: CASSPGPLAGPPKHHF
CDR3nt: TGTGCCAGCAGCCCCGGACCACTAGCGGGACCTCCGAAACACCACTTC

j_gene: TRBJ2-7
d_gene: NA
v_gene: TRBV9
abundance: few
CDR3aa: CASSVDGGPYEQYF
CDR3nt: TGTGCCAGCAGCGTAGACGGGGGGCCCTACGAGCAGTACTTC

j_gene: TRBJ2-6
d_gene: NA
v_gene: TRBV5-1
abundance: NA
CDR3aa: CASSQASSARSGANVLTF
CDR3nt: TGCGCCAGCAGCCAAGCATCTAGCGCCAGATCTGGGGCCAACGTCCTGACTTTC

j_gene: TRBJ2-5
d_gene: NA
v_gene: TRBV10-3
abundance: once
CDR3aa: CASSYPAQETQYF
CDR3nt: TGTGCCAGCAGTTACCCCGCCCAGGAGACCCAGTACTTC

j_gene: TRBJ1-3
d_gene: NA
v_gene: TRBV29-1
abundance: many
CDR3aa: CSGIQGLSGNTIYF
CDR3nt: TGCAGCGGAATCCAGGGGCTCTCTGGAAACACCATATATTTT

j_gene: TRBJ1-2
d_gene: NA
v_gene: TRBV29-1
abundance: NA
CDR3aa: CSVQPGNTF
CDR3nt: TGCAGCGTTCAACCCGGTAACACCTTC

j_gene: TRBJ1-2
d_gene: NA
v_gene: TRBV19
abundance: NA
CDR3aa: CASSIGSNSHPNYGYTF
CDR3nt: TGTGCCAGTAGTATAGGTTCAAACAGCCATCCTAACTATGGCTACACCTTC

j_gene: TRBJ2-3
d_gene: NA
v_gene: TRBV10-1
abundance: NA
CDR3aa: CASSESTDTQYF
CDR3nt: TGCGCCAGCAGTGAGAGCACAGATACGCAGTATTTT

j_gene: TRBJ2-7
d_gene: TRBD1
v_gene: TRBV7-9
abundance: few
CDR3aa: CASSPSRDRGYEQYF
CDR3nt: TGTGCCAGCAGCCCCAGCCGGGACAGGGGCTACGAGCAGTACTTC

j_gene: TRBJ2-7
d_gene: NA
v_gene: TRBV10-3
abundance: NA
CDR3aa: CASSPTGMHEQYF
CDR3nt: TGTGCCAGCAGTCCGACAGGAATGCACGAGCAGTACTTC

j_gene: TRBJ2-5
d_gene: NA
v_gene: TRBV7-6
abundance: many
CDR3aa: CASSLTPVTSQETQYF
CDR3nt: TGTGCCAGCAGCTTAACCCCCGTTACCAGCCAAGAGACCCAGTACTTC

j_gene: TRBJ1-3
d_gene: NA
v_gene: TRBV7-9
abundance: NA
CDR3aa: CASSLGAVGNTIYF
CDR3nt: TGTGCCAGCAGCTTAGGGGCAGTAGGAAACACCATATATTTT

j_gene: TRBJ1-5
d_gene: TRBD1
v_gene: TRBV13
abundance: many
CDR3aa: CASSLGQGARQPQHF
CDR3nt: TGTGCCAGCAGCTTAGGACAGGGGGCCAGACAGCCCCAGCATTTT

j_gene: TRBJ1-5
d_gene: NA
v_gene: TRBV7-8
abundance: NA
CDR3aa: CASSPRSNQPQHF
CDR3nt: TGTGCCAGCAGTCCCCGTAGCAATCAGCCCCAGCATTTT

j_gene: TRBJ2-5
d_gene: TRBD1
v_gene: TRBV7-6
abundance: few
CDR3aa: CASSFFTGGAGETQYF
CDR3nt: TGTGCCAGCAGCTTTTTCACAGGGGGCGCAGGGGAGACCCAGTACTTC